The subject of this entry is one TCR beta chain. The data originate from a study of cytomegalovirus exposure and HLA in healthy donors. Deletions cut 6 bases from V and 5 bases from J, with 19 bases between. Germline-derived CDR1 and CDR2 are MNHNY and SVGAGI (reference sequence). CDR3 length: 15 amino acids. The PCR contained 60 Vbeta and 13 Jbeta primers. TCRdb's copy holds only in-frame clones and misses some; the assay was immunoSEQ multiplex PCR. This table has fewer than 250,000 clones, about 82% appearing once. The chain combines TRBV6-6 with TRBJ1-2; a weak D match, TRBD1 (6 bases). This clonotype was sampled from a man aged 25-40 years in good health and CMV-seronegative. Specimen: PBMCs. CDR3 in DNA: TGTGCCAGCAGCGGGGACACCTCCAGTTTTTATGGCTACACCTTC. Translation gives CASSGDTSSFYGYTF.